The sequence of this T cell receptor (beta chain) was determined in a study of blood T cell repertoires in COVID-19. Across the study: The origin of the acute and convalescent COVID-19 samples was the United States, Italy and Spain. PBMCs, B-cell-depleted T cells, or T cells provided the cDNA or gDNA that made up the material.

V gave up 4 bases and J gave up 1 base; unmatched junction bases: 7. Germline V lookup: CDR1 SGHRS, CDR2 YFSETQ. The CDR3 contains 17 residues. Original handling: Amplification from reference gene primers served as the basis for estimated nucleated cell counts. Method: immunoSEQ multiplex PCR; TCRdb's copy keeps in-frame clones and lacks some. V, J and clone size reflect that table, while D and trimming were determined from the DNA. The sample lists roughly 290,000 clones, around 88% occurring once. The sequenced sample was peripheral blood. The source of this sequence is a woman in her 30s who had recovered from COVID-19. The chain combines TRBV5-1 with TRBJ2-5, with 13 bases lining up with TRBD2. In DNA, the CDR3 is TGCGCCAGCAGCCCAACCGGGACTAGCGGGGCCCAAGAGACCCAGTACTTC. It is translated as CASSPTGTSGAQETQYF.